A single sample gave rise to the 21 T cell receptor beta chains below, sequenced in a study of cytomegalovirus exposure and HLA in healthy donors. The PCR was carried out with 60 Vbeta primers and 13 Jbeta primers. Profiling relied on immunoSEQ multiplex PCR, and the TCRdb table lists in-frame clones only, not all of them. Here the sample spans 150,000 to 170,000 clones, roughly 79% being singletons. The sample taken for sequencing was PBMCs. These receptors were obtained from a man aged 18 to 30 in good health and CMV-seronegative.

A few counts support this clone. The chain links TRBV4-2 to TRBJ1-5; 8 bases match TRBD1. The CDR3 extends over 16 amino acids. Trimming at V came to 4 bases and at J to 1 base, leaving 6 bases not matched to a gene. Germline CDR1 reads LGHNA; CDR2 reads YNFKEQ. This chain's CDR3 is CASSPLAGGSNQPQHF. The DNA for the CDR3 is TGTGCCAGCAGCCCTCTGGCAGGGGGCAGCAATCAGCCCCAGCATTTT.

This clone has a single count. Its ends do not fully match the called genes, so a read error is possible. The rearrangement uses TRBV7-9 and TRBJ1-1; 9 bases align to TRBD1. This CDR3 region has 17 residues. Germline V gives CDR1 SEHNR, CDR2 FQNEAQ (reference sequence). The CDR3 here is CSSSLGLGGQGDTEAFF. The DNA for the CDR3 is TGTTCCAGCAGCTTAGGTCTCGGGGGACAGGGAGACACTGAAGCTTTCTTT.

The chain is built from TRBV19 and TRBJ1-1; D gene unclear. The germline V gene has CDR1 LNHDA and CDR2 SQIVND (reference sequence). The CDR3 extends over 11 amino acids. The V gene lost 4 bases and the J gene lost 8 bases, with 8 bases spanning the gap. This chain's CDR3 is CASSTPTEAFF. CDR3 sequence (DNA): TGTGCCAGTAGTACCCCTACCGAAGCTTTCTTT.

The CDR3 DNA is TGTGCCACCAGGGAGGTCTCTGGAAACACCATATATTTT. Its protein product is CATREVSGNTIYF. The chain links TRBV6-5 to TRBJ1-3; tentatively, D is TRBD1 (5 bases). The CDR3 extends over 13 amino acids. Per germline, CDR1 MNHEY and CDR2 SVGAGI. V was pared by 10 bases and J by 0 bases, with 10 bases between.

CDR3 residues: CASSPDSISSYNSPLHF. The CDR3 DNA is TGTGCCAGCTCACCTGACAGCATAAGCTCCTATAATTCACCCCTCCACTTT. The chain recombines TRBV18 with TRBJ1-6, with D maybe TRBD1 (5 bases). CDR1 and CDR2 (germline): KGHSH, LQKENI. The CDR3 sequence is 17 residues long. V was pared by 3 bases and J by 0 bases, with 12 bases between. The entire variable domain, with the rest obtained from reference TRBV18 and TRBJ1-6, is as follows: NAGVMQNPRHLVRRRGQEARLRCSPMKGHSHVYWYRQLPEEGLKFMVYLQKENIIDESGMPKERFSAEFPKEGPSILRIQQVVRGDSAAYFCASSPDSISSYNSPLHFGNGTRLTVT.

The rearrangement links TRBV2 to TRBJ1-2; a weak D match, TRBD1 (6 bases). Germline V lookup: CDR1 SNHLY, CDR2 FYNNEI. V shed 6 bases and J shed 7 bases, with 24 bases lying between them. The CDR3 totals 16 residues. This chain's CDR3 is CASSAALLGGPGGYTF. Written as DNA, the CDR3 is TGTGCCAGCAGCGCCGCCCTCCTTGGGGGCCCGGGTGGCTACACCTTC.

This rearrangement joins TRBV19 to TRBJ2-1; 7 nucleotides match TRBD2. There are 14 residues in the CDR3. After removal of 7 bases from V and 10 bases from J, the junction contained 13 bases not matched to a gene. Germline V gives CDR1 LNHDA, CDR2 SQIVND (reference sequence). The CDR3 spells CASKQVGLGGEQFF. The CDR3 nucleotides are TGTGCCAGTAAACAGGTGGGGCTCGGGGGGGAGCAGTTCTTC.

The V call is TRBV5-4, the J call TRBJ2-2; 10 bases are a match to TRBD2. There are 17 residues in the CDR3. Germline V lookup: CDR1 SGHNT, CDR2 YYREEE (reference sequence). With V trimmed by 4 bases and J by 5 bases, 11 bases remained unmatched. In nucleotides, the CDR3 is TGTGCCAGCAGCCGGACCAGCGGGGGGGTAAAAACCGGGGAGCTGTTTTTT. Its translation: CASSRTSGGVKTGELFF.

The rearrangement uses TRBV28 and TRBJ1-3; no firm D call. Germline lookup yields CDR1 MDHEN and CDR2 SYDVKM. V lost 4 bases and J lost 6, with 4 bases in between. The CDR3 extends over 11 amino acids. The CDR3 DNA sequence: TGTGCCAGCAGTTCGTCAAACACCATATATTTT. Amino acid sequence: CASSSSNTIYF.

This chain connects TRBV19 to TRBJ2-1, with TRBD2 matching over 11 bases. V lost 5 bases to trimming and J lost 0 bases; unmatched junction nucleotides: 0. In germline, CDR1 is LNHDA, CDR2 SQIVND (reference sequence). CDR3 length equals 15 residues. CDR3 sequence (DNA): TGTGCCAGTAGTGGGACTAGCGGCTCCTACAATGAGCAGTTCTTC. This translates into CASSGTSGSYNEQFF. Based on the CDR3 plus reference TRBV19 and TRBJ2-1, the full variable domain is DGGITQSPKYLFRKEGQNVTLSCEQNLNHDAMYWYRQDPGQGLRLIYYSQIVNDFQKGDIAEGYSVSREKKESFPLTVTSAQKNPTAFYLCASSGTSGSYNEQFFGPGTRLTVL.

Details on this clone: Its ends do not fully match the called genes, so a read error is possible. This sequence joins TRBV7-3 and TRBJ2-6, with TRBD1 as a possible D gene (5 bases). The germline CDR1 and CDR2 sequences are SGHTA and FQGTGA. The CDR3 extends over 13 amino acids. The CDR3 loop is CASRSSGANGLTF. The CDR3 coding sequence is TGTGCCAGCAGGAGCTCTGGGGCCAACGGCCTGACTTTC.

In its sample, this clone was seen once. CDR3 bases: TGTGCCAGCAGTCCATGGGACAGGGGCGGCTATGGCTACACCTTC. Translation: CASSPWDRGGYGYTF. This chain links TRBV27 with TRBJ1-2; 10 positions agree with TRBD1. CDR3 length: 15 residues. Per the germline V gene, CDR1 is MNHEY and CDR2 is SMNVEV (reference sequence). The V and J ends lost 5 bases and 4 bases, in that order; junction bases with no gene match: 7.

This chain connects TRBV2 to TRBJ2-7; unclear D gene. V was pared by 6 bases and J by 0 bases, with 12 bases between. The CDR3 is 14 residues long. The germline gives CDR1 SNHLY, CDR2 FYNNEI. DNA for the CDR3: TGTGCCAGCAGCAGACTGAACCCCTCCTACGAGCAGTACTTC. This codes for CASSRLNPSYEQYF.

The chain recombines TRBV19 with TRBJ1-5; 8 bases are a match to TRBD1. J lost 6 bases, V lost 5 bases, and 9 bases had no gene match. This CDR3 has 15 residues. Germline V gene lookup returns CDR1 LNHDA and CDR2 SQIVND (reference sequence). The CDR3 region is CASSSGQVFAQPQHF. CDR3 coding DNA: TGTGCCAGTAGTTCGGGACAGGTATTCGCTCAGCCCCAGCATTTT.

The chain uses TRBV12-2 and TRBJ2-7; the table names TRBD1, a call not compared with the DNA. TRBV12-2 is given as a pseudogene. The CDR3 runs to 16 residues. The CDR3 sequence: CASRRGQGLRYAEQYV. The CDR3 DNA sequence: TGTGCAAGTCGCCGGGGACAGGGATTAAGGTACGCCGAGCAGTACGTC.

The gene calls are TRBV9 and TRBJ1-4, with unresolved D. V was trimmed by 3 bases and J by 3 bases, leaving 9 bases between them. This CDR3 is 14 amino acids long. Germline CDR1 is SGDLS and CDR2 is YYNGEE. CDR3 nucleotides: TGTGCCAGCAGCGGAGGAGCACCTAATGAAAAACTGTTTTTT. Its protein is CASSGGAPNEKLFF.

Only a few counts were recorded for this clone. V usage is TRBV6-5 and J usage is TRBJ1-4; D is unclear. The CDR3 sequence is 15 residues long. V was pared by 4 bases and J by 0 bases, with 9 bases between. Germline CDR1 is MNHEY and CDR2 is SVGAGI. CDR3 DNA: TGTGCCAGCAGTTTCGGAGGCGCAACTAATGAAAAACTGTTTTTT. Translation gives CASSFGGATNEKLFF.

This chain links TRBV15 with TRBJ1-5, with 7 bases that match TRBD1. Germline CDR1 and CDR2: LNHNV and YYDKDF (reference sequence). This CDR3 has 16 residues. J gave up 4 bases and V 2 bases, and 8 bases lay outside the gene matches. The CDR3 coding sequence is TGTGCCACCAGCAGACGCTTGGAGGGGGCGAATCAGCCCCAGCATTTT. Translation gives CATSRRLEGANQPQHF.

V and J are TRBV5-1 and TRBJ1-4; a possible D gene is TRBD1 (5 bases). CDR3 length: 15 amino acids. Between the trimmed V and J ends, which lost 4 bases and 0 bases, there was a span of 10 bases. Looked up from germline, CDR1 is SGHRS and CDR2 is YFSETQ. The CDR3 DNA follows: TGCGCCAGCAGCCCAGACAGCGCAACTAATGAAAAACTGTTTTTT. Protein sequence: CASSPDSATNEKLFF.

The CDR3 nucleotides read TGTGCCAGCAGTTACTTCGGACACGACCACACTGAAGCTTTCTTT. Translating it yields CASSYFGHDHTEAFF. The V call is TRBV6-6, the J call TRBJ1-1; tentative D call: TRBD1 (5 bases). Germline CDR1 MNHNY, CDR2 SVGAGI (reference sequence). The V end lost 1 base, the J end lost 3 bases, and 12 bases lay between the germline ends. The CDR3 sequence is 15 residues long.

The V gene is TRBV6-1, the J gene TRBJ2-1; tentatively, D is TRBD2 (7 bases). Germline V gene lookup returns CDR1 MNHNS and CDR2 SASEGT. This CDR3 is built from 15 residues. V was pared by 7 bases and J by 7 bases, with 20 bases between. CDR3 DNA: TGTGCCAGCAAACCAGGGCGGGGGCTAGAAAATGAGCAGTTCTTC. Protein product: CASKPGRGLENEQFF.